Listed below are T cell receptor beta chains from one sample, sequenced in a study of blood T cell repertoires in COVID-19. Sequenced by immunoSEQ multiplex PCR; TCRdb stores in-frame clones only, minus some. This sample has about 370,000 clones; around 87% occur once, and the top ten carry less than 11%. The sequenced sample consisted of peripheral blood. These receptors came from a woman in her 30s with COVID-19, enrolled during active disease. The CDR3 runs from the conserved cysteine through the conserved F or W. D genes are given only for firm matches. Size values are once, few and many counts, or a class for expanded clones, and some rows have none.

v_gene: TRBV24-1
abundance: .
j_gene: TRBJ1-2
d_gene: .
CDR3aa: CATSPGGNGYTF
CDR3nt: TGTGCCACCAGCCCCGGGGGGAATGGCTACACCTTC

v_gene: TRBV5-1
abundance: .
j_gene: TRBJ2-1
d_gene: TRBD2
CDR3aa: CASSHTLAGGPGEQFF
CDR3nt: TGCGCCAGCAGCCATACTCTAGCGGGAGGGCCTGGGGAGCAGTTCTTC

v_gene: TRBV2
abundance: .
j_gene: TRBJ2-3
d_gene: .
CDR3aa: CASSGQYSTDTQYF
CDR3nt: TGTGCCAGCAGTGGGCAGTATAGCACAGATACGCAGTATTTT

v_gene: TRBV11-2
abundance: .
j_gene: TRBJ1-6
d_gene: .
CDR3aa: CASSDILRSPLHF
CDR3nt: TGTGCCAGCAGCGACATCCTACGGTCACCCCTCCACTTT

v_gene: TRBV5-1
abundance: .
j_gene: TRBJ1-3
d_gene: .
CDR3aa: CASSLAGAGNTIYF
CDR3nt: TGCGCCAGCAGCTTGGCTGGGGCCGGAAACACCATATATTTT

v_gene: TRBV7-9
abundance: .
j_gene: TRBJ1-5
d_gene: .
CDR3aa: CASSGEGQPQHF
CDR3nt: TGTGCCAGCAGCGGGGAGGGTCAGCCCCAGCATTTT

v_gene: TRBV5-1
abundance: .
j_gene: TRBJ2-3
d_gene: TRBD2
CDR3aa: CASRAGPSTDTQYF
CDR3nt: TGCGCCAGCCGAGCGGGACCGAGCACAGATACGCAGTATTTT

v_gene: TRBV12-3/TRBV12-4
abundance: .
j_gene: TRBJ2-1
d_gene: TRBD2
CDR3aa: CASTQGLAGVRFF
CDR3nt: TGTGCCAGCACCCAAGGACTAGCGGGAGTACGGTTCTTC

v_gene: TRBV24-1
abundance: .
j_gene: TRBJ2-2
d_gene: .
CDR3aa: CATSDLVSGNTGELFF
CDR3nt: TGTGCCACCAGTGATTTAGTTAGCGGAAACACCGGGGAGCTGTTTTTT

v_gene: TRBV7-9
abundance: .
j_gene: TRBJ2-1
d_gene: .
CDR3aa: CASSLRGQTIDEQFF
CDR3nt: TGTGCCAGCAGCTTGCGGGGGCAAACTATCGATGAGCAGTTCTTC

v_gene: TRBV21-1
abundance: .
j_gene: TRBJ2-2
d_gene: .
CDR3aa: CASSKRTSGRANTGELFF
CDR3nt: TGTGCCAGCAGCAAACGGACTAGCGGGAGGGCCAACACCGGGGAGCTGTTTTTT

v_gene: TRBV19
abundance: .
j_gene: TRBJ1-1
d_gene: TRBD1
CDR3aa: CASSMVTGGTEAFF
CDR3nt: TGTGCCAGTAGTATGGTCACAGGGGGCACTGAAGCTTTCTTT

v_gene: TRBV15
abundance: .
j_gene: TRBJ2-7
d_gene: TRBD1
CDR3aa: CATSRDPGTGYEQYF
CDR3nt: TGTGCCACCAGCAGAGACCCCGGGACAGGCTACGAGCAGTACTTC

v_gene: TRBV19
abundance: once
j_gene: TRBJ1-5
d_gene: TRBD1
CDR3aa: CASRGDRSNQPQHF
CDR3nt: TGTGCCAGTCGTGGGGACAGAAGCAATCAGCCCCAGCATTTT

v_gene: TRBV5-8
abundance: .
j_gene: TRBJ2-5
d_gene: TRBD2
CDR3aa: CASSFLLAGGQETQYF
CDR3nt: TGTGCCAGCAGCTTCCTCTTAGCGGGGGGCCAAGAGACCCAGTACTTC

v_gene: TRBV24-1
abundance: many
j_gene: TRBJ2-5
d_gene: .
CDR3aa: CATSEKVGSGAGETQYF
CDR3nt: TGTGCCACCAGTGAGAAGGTCGGGAGTGGGGCGGGAGAGACCCAGTACTTC

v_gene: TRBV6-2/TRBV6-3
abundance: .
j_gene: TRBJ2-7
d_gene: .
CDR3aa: CASSPLYEQYF
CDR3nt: TGTGCCAGCAGTCCACTCTACGAGCAGTACTTC

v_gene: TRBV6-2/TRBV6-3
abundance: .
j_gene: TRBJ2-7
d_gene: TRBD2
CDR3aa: CASSYTSGSYEQYF
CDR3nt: TGTGCCAGCAGTTACACTAGCGGCTCCTACGAGCAGTACTTC

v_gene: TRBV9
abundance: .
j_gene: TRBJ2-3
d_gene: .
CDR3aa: CASSEYGVNTDTQYF
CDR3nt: TGTGCCAGCAGCGAATACGGGGTGAACACAGATACGCAGTATTTT

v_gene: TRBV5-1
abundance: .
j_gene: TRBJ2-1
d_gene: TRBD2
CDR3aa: CASSFSGMREQFF
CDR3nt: TGCGCCAGCAGCTTTAGCGGGATGCGTGAGCAGTTCTTC

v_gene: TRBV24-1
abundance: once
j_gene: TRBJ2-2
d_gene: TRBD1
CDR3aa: CATRGQGNTGELFF
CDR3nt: TGTGCCACCAGAGGACAGGGTAACACCGGGGAGCTGTTTTTT

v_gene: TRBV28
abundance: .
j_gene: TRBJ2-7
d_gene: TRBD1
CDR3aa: CASSLTGTGDHEQYF
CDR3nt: TGTGCCAGCAGTCTAACCGGGACAGGGGACCACGAGCAGTACTTC

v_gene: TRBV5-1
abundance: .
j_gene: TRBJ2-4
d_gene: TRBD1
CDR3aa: CASRSDRGDIQYF
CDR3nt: TGCGCCAGCAGGTCTGACAGGGGGGACATTCAGTACTTC

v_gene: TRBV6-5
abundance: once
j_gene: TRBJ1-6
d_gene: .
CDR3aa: CASSYSQGNSPLHF
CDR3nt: TGTGCCAGCAGTTACTCCCAGGGGAATTCACCCCTCCACTTT

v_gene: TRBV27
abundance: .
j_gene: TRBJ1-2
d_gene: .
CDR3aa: CASSLRQGGNYGYTF
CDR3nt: TGTGCCAGCAGTTTACGCCAGGGAGGAAACTATGGCTACACCTTC

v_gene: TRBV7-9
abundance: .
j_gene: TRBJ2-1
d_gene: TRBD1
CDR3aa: CASSLETGAGYNEQFF
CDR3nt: TGTGCCAGCAGCTTAGAGACAGGGGCGGGGTACAATGAGCAGTTCTTC

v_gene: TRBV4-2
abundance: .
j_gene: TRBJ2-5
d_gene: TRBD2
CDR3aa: CASSQENAGGPETQYF
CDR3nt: TGTGCCAGCAGCCAAGAGAACGCGGGAGGGCCCGAGACCCAGTACTTC

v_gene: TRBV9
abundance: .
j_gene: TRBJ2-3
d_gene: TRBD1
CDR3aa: CASSPWTGERNTQYF
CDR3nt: TGTGCCAGCAGCCCCTGGACAGGGGAGAGGAATACGCAGTATTTT

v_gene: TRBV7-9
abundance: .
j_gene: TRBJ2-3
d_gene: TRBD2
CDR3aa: CASSWRSGIGTDTQYF
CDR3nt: TGTGCCAGCAGCTGGCGGAGCGGGATTGGTACAGATACGCAGTATTTT

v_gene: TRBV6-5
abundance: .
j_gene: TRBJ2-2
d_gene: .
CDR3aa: CASSYRSGGELFF
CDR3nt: TGTGCCAGCAGTTATAGGAGCGGCGGGGAGCTGTTTTTT

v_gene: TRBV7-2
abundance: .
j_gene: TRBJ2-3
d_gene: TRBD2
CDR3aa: CASSLASGKEVDTQYF
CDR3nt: TGTGCCAGCAGCTTAGCGAGCGGGAAGGAGGTAGATACGCAGTATTTT

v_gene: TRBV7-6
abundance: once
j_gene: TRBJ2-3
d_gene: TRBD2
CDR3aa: CASSSLSGIADTQYF
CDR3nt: TGTGCCAGCAGTTCCCTGAGCGGGATTGCAGATACGCAGTATTTT

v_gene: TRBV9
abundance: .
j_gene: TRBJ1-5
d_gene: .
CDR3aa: CASSATDYNQPQHF
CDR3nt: TGTGCCAGCAGCGCCACGGACTATAATCAGCCCCAGCATTTT

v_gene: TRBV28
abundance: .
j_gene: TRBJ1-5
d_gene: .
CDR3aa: CASRNTGFSQPQHF
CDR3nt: TGTGCCAGCAGGAACACAGGTTTCAGTCAGCCCCAGCATTTT

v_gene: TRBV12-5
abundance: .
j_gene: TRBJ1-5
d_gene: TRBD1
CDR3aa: CASGPGTDGQPQHF
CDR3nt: TGTGCTAGTGGTCCTGGGACAGACGGTCAGCCCCAGCATTTT

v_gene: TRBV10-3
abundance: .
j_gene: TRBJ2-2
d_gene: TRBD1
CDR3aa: CAISGVVGDRGLAGELFF
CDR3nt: TGTGCCATCAGTGGGGTCGTGGGAGACAGGGGGCTTGCCGGGGAGCTGTTTTTT

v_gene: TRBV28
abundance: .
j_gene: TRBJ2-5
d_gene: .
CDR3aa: CASSLAGETQYF
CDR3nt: TGTGCCAGCAGTTTGGCGGGGGAGACCCAGTACTTC

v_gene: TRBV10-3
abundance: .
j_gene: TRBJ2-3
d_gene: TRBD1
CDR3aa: CATQGSTDTQYF
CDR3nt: TGTGCCACACAGGGGAGCACAGATACGCAGTATTTT

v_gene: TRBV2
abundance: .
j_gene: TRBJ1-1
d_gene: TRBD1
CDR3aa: CASSRTGVTEAFF
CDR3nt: TGTGCCAGCAGTCGGACAGGGGTTACTGAAGCTTTCTTT

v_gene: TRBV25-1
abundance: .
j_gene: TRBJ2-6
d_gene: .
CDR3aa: CASKGPGANVLTF
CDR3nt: TGTGCCAGCAAGGGGCCTGGGGCCAACGTCCTGACTTTC

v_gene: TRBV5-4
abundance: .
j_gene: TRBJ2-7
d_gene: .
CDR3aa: CASSLPLSGESLYEQYF
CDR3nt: TGTGCCAGCAGCTTACCGCTGTCGGGGGAGAGCTTGTACGAGCAGTACTTC

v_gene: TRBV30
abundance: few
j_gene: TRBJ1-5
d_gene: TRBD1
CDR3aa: CAWSVLGGTGVHQPQHF
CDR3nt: TGTGCCTGGAGTGTACTAGGCGGGACAGGGGTCCATCAGCCCCAGCATTTT

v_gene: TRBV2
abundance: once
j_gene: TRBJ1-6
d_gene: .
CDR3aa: CASRAVRSPLHF
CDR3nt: TGTGCCAGCCGTGCGGTCCGGTCACCCCTCCACTTT

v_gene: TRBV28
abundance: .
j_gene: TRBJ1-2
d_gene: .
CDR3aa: CASSIQGPGGYTF
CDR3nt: TGTGCCAGCAGTATACAGGGCCCAGGTGGCTACACCTTC

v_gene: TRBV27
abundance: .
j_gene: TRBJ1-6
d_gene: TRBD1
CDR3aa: CASGQGATSSPLHF
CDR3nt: TGTGCCAGCGGACAGGGGGCTACATCATCACCCCTCCACTTT

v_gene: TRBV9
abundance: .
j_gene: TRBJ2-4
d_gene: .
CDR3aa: CASSASGQPKNIQYF
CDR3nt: TGTGCCAGCAGCGCATCCGGACAGCCAAAAAACATTCAGTACTTC

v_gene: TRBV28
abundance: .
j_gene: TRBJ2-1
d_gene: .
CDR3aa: CASRFLLIGNEQFF
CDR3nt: TGTGCCAGCAGGTTCCTTTTGATCGGCAATGAGCAGTTCTTC

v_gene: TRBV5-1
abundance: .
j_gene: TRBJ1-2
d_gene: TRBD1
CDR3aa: CASSLVTGGQGYTF
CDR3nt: TGCGCCAGCAGCTTGGTAACAGGGGGTCAGGGCTACACCTTC

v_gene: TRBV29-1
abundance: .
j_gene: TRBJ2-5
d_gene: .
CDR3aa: CSVEGAGSETQYF
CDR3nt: TGCAGCGTTGAAGGGGCAGGGTCTGAGACCCAGTACTTC

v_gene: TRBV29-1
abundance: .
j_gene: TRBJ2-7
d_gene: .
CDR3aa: CSVEDGRYEQYF
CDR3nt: TGCAGCGTTGAAGATGGCCGCTACGAGCAGTACTTC